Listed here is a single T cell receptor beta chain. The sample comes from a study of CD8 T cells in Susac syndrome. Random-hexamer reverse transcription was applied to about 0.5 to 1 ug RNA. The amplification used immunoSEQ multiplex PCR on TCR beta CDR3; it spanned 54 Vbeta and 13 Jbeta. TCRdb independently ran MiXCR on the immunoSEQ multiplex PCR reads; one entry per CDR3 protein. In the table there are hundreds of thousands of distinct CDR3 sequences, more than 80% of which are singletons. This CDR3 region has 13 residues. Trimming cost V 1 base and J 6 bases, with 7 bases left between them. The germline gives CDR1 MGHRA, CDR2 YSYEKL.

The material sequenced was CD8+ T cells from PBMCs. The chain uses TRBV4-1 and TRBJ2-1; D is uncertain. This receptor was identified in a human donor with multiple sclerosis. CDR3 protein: CASSQVPTNEQFF. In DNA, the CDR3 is TGCGCCAGCAGCCAAGTACCCACCAATGAGCAGTTCTTC.